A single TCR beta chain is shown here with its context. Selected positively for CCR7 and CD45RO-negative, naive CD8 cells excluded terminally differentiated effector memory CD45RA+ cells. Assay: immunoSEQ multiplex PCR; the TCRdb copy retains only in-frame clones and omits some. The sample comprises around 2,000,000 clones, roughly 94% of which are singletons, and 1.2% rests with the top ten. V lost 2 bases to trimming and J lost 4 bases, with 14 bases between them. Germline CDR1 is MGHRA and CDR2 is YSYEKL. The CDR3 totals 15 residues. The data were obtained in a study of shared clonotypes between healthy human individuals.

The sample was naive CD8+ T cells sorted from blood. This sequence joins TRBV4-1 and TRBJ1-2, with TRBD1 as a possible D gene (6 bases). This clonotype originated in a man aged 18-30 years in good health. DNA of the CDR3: TGCGCCAGCAGCCAAATCGGAGGGGGGGTCTATGGCTACACCTTC. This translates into CASSQIGGGVYGYTF.